This T cell receptor (beta chain) was identified in a study of a mutant IDH1 vaccine in newly diagnosed glioma. At the level of the study: Most had both radiotherapy and temozolomide beforehand; others had only one.

Sequenced by immunoSEQ multiplex PCR; TCRdb stores in-frame clones only, minus some. This sample has tens of thousands of clones, with roughly 90% found just once. Time point defined: week 5, during vaccination. Each vaccine dose was 300 ug of mutant IDH1 20-mer peptide, with topical imiquimod. This clone was counted a single time. The target antigen is unknown. There are 15 residues in the CDR3. The V end lost 0 bases, the J end lost 0 bases, and 9 bases lay between the germline ends. The germline V gene has CDR1 SGHRS and CDR2 YFSETQ. This sequence joins TRBV5-1 and TRBJ1-2, with D tentatively TRBD1 (5 bases). The sequence was obtained from a woman between 50 and 59 years old with glioma. Sequences were derived from PBMCs, sampled from a glioma patient whose treatment included an IDH1 peptide vaccine. This chain's CDR3 is CASSLGDGANYGYTF. CDR3 DNA: TGCGCCAGCAGCTTGGGGGACGGAGCTAACTATGGCTACACCTTC.